The clone carrying this T cell receptor (beta chain) occurred many times. MiXCR, applied by TCRdb to the RT-PCR reads, yields one record per CDR3 protein. This table has about 680,000 distinct CDR3 sequences, over 12% appearing once. The CDR3 has 15 residues. The germline V gene encodes CDR1 SGHRS and CDR2 YFSETQ. The V and J ends lost 2 bases and 6 bases, in that order; junction bases with no gene match: 10. The sequence derives from a female donor in good health, serving as a healthy control. The J gene is TRBJ2-7, the V gene TRBV5-1; 8 bases line up with TRBD2. The sequenced material came from memory CD4+ T cells from blood. The CDR3 nucleotides read TGCGCCAGCAGCTTAGCGGGAGTTTCAGCTCGCGAGCAGTACTTC. Amino acids: CASSLAGVSAREQYF.